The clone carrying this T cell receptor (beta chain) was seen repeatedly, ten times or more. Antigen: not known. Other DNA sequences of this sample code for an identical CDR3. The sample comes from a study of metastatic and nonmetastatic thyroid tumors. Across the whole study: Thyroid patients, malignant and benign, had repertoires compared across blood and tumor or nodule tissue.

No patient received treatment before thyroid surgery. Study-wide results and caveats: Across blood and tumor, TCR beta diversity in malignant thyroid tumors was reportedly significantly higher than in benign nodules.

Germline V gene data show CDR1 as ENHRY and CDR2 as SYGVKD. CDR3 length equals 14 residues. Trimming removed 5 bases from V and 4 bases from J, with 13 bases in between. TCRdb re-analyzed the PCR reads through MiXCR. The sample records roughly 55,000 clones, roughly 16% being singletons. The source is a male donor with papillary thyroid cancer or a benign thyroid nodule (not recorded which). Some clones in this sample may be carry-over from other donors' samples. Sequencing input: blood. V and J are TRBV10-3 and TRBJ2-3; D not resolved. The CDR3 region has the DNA TGTGCCATCAGTCCTTCCGGACCTCCAGATACGCAGTATTTT. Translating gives CAISPSGPPDTQYF.